This T cell receptor (beta chain) was sequenced for a study of blood T cells in healthy people across ages. Overall study findings and caveats: The fall in TCR beta diversity per million T cells was roughly linear with age.

Between the trimmed V and J ends, which lost 8 bases and 4 bases, there was a span of 16 bases. CDR3 size: 14 residues. Germline V gene data show CDR1 as SEHNR and CDR2 as FQNEAQ (reference sequence). PCR was performed a second time for about 7 to 11 cycles using a sample-barcoded 5' primer and a J-beta primer mix. Each cDNA molecule, via a template-switch adaptor with 12 random nucleotides, was tagged. TCRdb passed the 5' RACE reads through MiXCR, listing each CDR3 protein once. The table lists about 580,000 distinct CDR3 sequences, less than 60% of them singletons. This clonotype was counted at least ten times. Its specificity is not known.

The sequence came from a man older than 75 in good health. The source material was blood. V gene TRBV7-9 combines with J gene TRBJ2-3; weak D call: TRBD2 (6 bases). Written as DNA, the CDR3 is TGTGCCAGCCGCCGTGGGACTGGTCCAGATACGCAGTATTTT. Translated: CASRRGTGPDTQYF.